A selection of T cell receptor beta chains follows, all from one sample in a study of T-cell memory formation after mild COVID-19. TCRdb called the 5' RACE reads again in MiXCR, with one record for every CDR3 protein. The data hold roughly 190,000 distinct CDR3 sequences, with 10% to 13% observed a single time. Input material: PBMCs or a T cell subset sorted from them (not recorded which). Every receptor here comes from a man in his late teens or twenties who had mild COVID-19 (a few samples of this study predate the infection). Cell type and time point are not known. Both conserved end residues are part of each CDR3. The D gene is left open where the match is weak. The listing skips clone size in some rows; elsewhere it reads once, few, many or a size class.

J gene,clone size,V gene,D gene,CDR3 protein,CDR3 DNA
TRBJ1-1,few,TRBV2,.,CASSEGRVGTEAFF,TGTGCCAGCAGTGAGGGCAGGGTCGGCACTGAAGCTTTCTTT
TRBJ1-6,.,TRBV11-2,.,CASSRMSRQNSPLHF,TGTGCCAGCAGCCGTATGTCTCGCCAGAATTCACCCCTCCACTTT
TRBJ1-1,.,TRBV6-6,TRBD1,CASGNRGKNTEAFF,TGTGCCAGCGGAAACAGGGGGAAGAACACTGAAGCTTTCTTT
TRBJ2-3,many,TRBV5-1,.,CASSLQGMRDTQYF,TGCGCCAGCAGCTTGCAGGGAATGAGAGATACGCAGTATTTT
TRBJ2-2,.,TRBV11-2,.,CASRRWGMYDRELFF,TGTGCCAGCAGGCGGTGGGGGATGTATGACCGGGAGCTGTTTTTT
TRBJ2-5,few,TRBV12-3/TRBV12-4,TRBD1,CASSFTRGQETQYF,TGTGCCAGCAGTTTTACCAGGGGGCAAGAGACCCAGTACTTC
TRBJ2-2,many,TRBV24-1,.,CATSGSSGVRVATGELFF,TGTGCCACCAGCGGAAGTTCAGGAGTCAGGGTGGCGACCGGGGAGCTGTTTTTT
TRBJ2-5,.,TRBV4-3,.,CASSQETGSRTQYF,TGCGCCAGCAGCCAAGAAACAGGGTCTAGGACCCAGTACTTC
TRBJ1-2,.,TRBV6-5,.,CASSYSGDYGYTF,TGTGCCAGCAGTTACTCGGGGGACTATGGCTACACCTTC
TRBJ1-1,few,TRBV6-5,.,CASREGVWTEAFF,TGTGCCAGCAGGGAGGGGGTTTGGACTGAAGCTTTCTTT
TRBJ2-3,many,TRBV6-5,.,CASSYSSGQDTQYF,TGTGCCAGCAGTTACTCGTCGGGGCAAGATACGCAGTATTTT
TRBJ2-3,many,TRBV19,.,CASSLETDTQYF,TGTGCCAGTAGTTTGGAGACAGATACGCAGTATTTT
TRBJ2-2,few,TRBV9,.,CASSVEWGVNTGELFF,TGTGCCAGCAGCGTAGAGTGGGGGGTGAACACCGGGGAGCTGTTTTTT
TRBJ2-3,.,TRBV6-6,.,CATGGLRDTQYF,TGTGCCACCGGCGGCCTTAGAGATACGCAGTATTTT
TRBJ2-6,few,TRBV7-2,.,CASSDTGANVLTF,TGTGCCAGCAGCGATACTGGGGCCAACGTCCTGACTTTC
TRBJ2-1,few,TRBV20-1,TRBD2,CSARGGTSGNYNEQFF,TGCAGTGCTAGAGGGGGGACTAGCGGAAATTACAATGAGCAGTTCTTC
TRBJ2-3,few,TRBV9,TRBD2,CASSEGTSGTDTQYF,TGTGCCAGCAGCGAGGGGACTAGCGGGACAGATACGCAGTATTTT
TRBJ2-3,few,TRBV6-6,TRBD2,CASSGRGGQFTQYF,TGTGCCAGCAGTGGACGGGGGGGCCAGTTTACGCAGTATTTT
TRBJ1-1,.,TRBV5-1,.,CASSLAGGWETEAFF,TGCGCCAGCAGCTTGGCCGGGGGTTGGGAGACTGAAGCTTTCTTT
TRBJ1-2,.,TRBV28,TRBD1,CASRLTGDYGYTF,TGTGCCAGCAGACTGACAGGGGACTATGGCTACACCTTC
TRBJ1-2,few,TRBV29-1,.,CSVQPPGVDGYTF,TGCAGCGTCCAACCCCCGGGAGTGGATGGCTACACCTTC